This record covers a single TCR beta chain. No antigen is known for it. This is likely an artifact of a read error, given a far larger clone one base away. This table comes from immunoSEQ multiplex PCR, and its TCRdb copy is limited to in-frame clones, with some not included. The data show approximately 45,000 clones, about 85% seen once. The CDR3 covers 16 residues. V shed 2 bases and J shed 0 bases, with 11 bases lying between them. These data originate in a study of T cells in localized non-small cell lung cancer. Study-level points and caveats: Uninvolved adjacent lung had higher T cell clonality than tumor and all other tissues. Turning up in adjacent lung were a median approximately 57 of the top 100 tumor clones.

This TCR derives from a man aged 35-75 years with stage II lung adenocarcinoma. The source material was PBMCs, sampled before any cancer treatment. This sequence joins TRBV5-3 and TRBJ1-4; TRBD1 might be the D (5 bases). TRBV5-3 is assigned to the ORF class and has an uncertain function. The CDR3 DNA follows: TGTGCCAGAAGCTTCGGACACGCCGCAACTAATGAAAAACTGTTTTTT. Translating gives CARSFGHAATNEKLFF.